The 28 T cell receptor beta chains presented below share a single source sample, sequenced in a study of OX40 agonist ivuxolimab in advanced cancers. Sequencing was performed with immunoSEQ multiplex PCR; in TCRdb, only in-frame clones are kept and a portion is missing. The sample holds 65,000 to 75,000 clones, around nine tenths seen once. The sample was CD4+ or CD8+ T cells sorted from blood, taken in a trial of the OX40 agonist ivuxolimab. The receptors originated from an adult with an advanced solid tumor such as melanoma, head and neck, liver or kidney cancer.

This chain links TRBV6-1 with TRBJ1-2, with D maybe TRBD1 (5 bases). With 7 bases removed from V and 6 bases from J, the gap between germline ends came to 12 bases. Germline loops: CDR1 MNHNS, CDR2 SASEGT. The CDR3 covers 12 residues. CDR3 loop: CASKGTADGYTF. CDR3 nucleotide sequence: TGTGCCAGCAAGGGGACGGCGGATGGCTACACCTTC.

V usage is TRBV15 and J usage is TRBJ1-5, with TRBD1 as a possible D gene (5 bases). The CDR3 contains 19 residues. V dropped 0 bases and J dropped 0 bases, with 18 bases sitting between them. Germline assignment: CDR1 LNHNV and CDR2 YYDKDF (reference sequence). The CDR3, as DNA: TGTGCCACCAGCAGAGATGGATGGGGCCAAAGTTATAGCAATCAGCCCCAGCATTTT. Translating gives CATSRDGWGQSYSNQPQHF. Variable domain in full (rest from reference TRBV15 and TRBJ1-5): DAMVIQNPRYQVTQFGKPVTLSCSQTLNHNVMYWYQQKSSQAPKLLFHYYDKDFNNEADTPDNFQSRRPNTSFCFLDIRSPGLGDTAMYLCATSRDGWGQSYSNQPQHFGDGTRLSIL.

Note on this clone: Additional DNA sequences in this sample encode the identical CDR3. The chain couples TRBV7-2 to TRBJ2-6; no clear D. Per germline, CDR1 SGHTA and CDR2 FQGNSA. V was clipped by 3 bases and J by 0 bases, with 9 bases between them. This CDR3 comprises 16 residues. The CDR3 bases are TGTGCCAGCAGCTTCGGCAGTTTCTCTGGGGCCAACGTCCTGACTTTC. The encoded protein is CASSFGSFSGANVLTF.

The chain uses TRBV7-9 and TRBJ2-4, with TRBD1 matching over 8 bases. Trimming cost V 1 base and J 1 base; bases outside gene matches: 6. The CDR3 consists of 17 residues. Germline V gives CDR1 SEHNR, CDR2 FQNEAQ (reference sequence). CDR3 in DNA: TGTGCCAGCAGCTTAGAAGGACAGGGAGAGGCCAAAAACATTCAGTACTTC. Amino acid sequence: CASSLEGQGEAKNIQYF.

The chain couples TRBV19 to TRBJ2-1; D unresolved. The CDR3 sequence is 14 residues long. The ends were cut back, 5 bases at V and 3 bases at J, with 11 bases in the middle. The germline CDR1 and CDR2 sequences are LNHDA and SQIVND (reference sequence). This CDR3 is CASSSPTHYNEQFF. The CDR3 nucleotides read TGTGCCAGTAGTTCACCGACCCACTACAATGAGCAGTTCTTC.

The CDR3 bases are TGTGCCAGCTCACCCCAACAGGGGATCGGCAAAAACATTCAGTACTTC. It translates to CASSPQQGIGKNIQYF. This chain connects TRBV18 to TRBJ2-4; 7 bases agree with TRBD1. The CDR3 covers 16 residues. The trim removed 3 bases at V and 3 bases at J, leaving 8 bases unmatched. Germline loops: CDR1 KGHSH, CDR2 LQKENI.

The V and J genes are TRBV7-3 and TRBJ2-1, with TRBD2 matching over 12 bases. Losses at the gene ends were 5 bases for V and 7 bases for J; bases not matched to a gene: 6. CDR1 and CDR2 (germline): SGHTA, FQGTGA. The CDR3 is 15 residues long. The CDR3 coding sequence is TGTGCCAGCAGCACGGGACTAGCGGGCACGAATGAGCAGTTCTTC. Translated: CASSTGLAGTNEQFF.

This rearrangement joins TRBV19 to TRBJ2-5; D is ambiguous. The germline V and J ends were trimmed by 2 bases and 2 bases, with 9 bases remaining between them. The CDR3 covers 14 residues. Germline V gene sequence: CDR1 LNHDA, CDR2 SQIVND (reference sequence). CDR3: CASSITGSQETQYF. CDR3 sequence (DNA): TGTGCCAGTAGTATAACCGGGTCTCAAGAGACCCAGTACTTC. Filled out from reference TRBV19 and TRBJ2-5, the complete variable domain reads DGGITQSPKYLFRKEGQNVTLSCEQNLNHDAMYWYRQDPGQGLRLIYYSQIVNDFQKGDIAEGYSVSREKKESFPLTVTSAQKNPTAFYLCASSITGSQETQYFGPGTRLLVL.

The chain employs TRBV5-1 and TRBJ1-4, with D tentatively TRBD1 (6 bases). CDR1 is SGHRS and CDR2 is YFSETQ in the germline V gene. The CDR3 consists of 15 residues. V lost 3 bases, J lost 0 bases, and 9 bases lay in between. Written as DNA, the CDR3 is TGCGCCAGCAGCTCCCAGGGGTCAACTAATGAAAAACTGTTTTTT. The encoded protein is CASSSQGSTNEKLFF.

The chain links TRBV28 to TRBJ2-7, with D perhaps TRBD1 or TRBD2 (5 bases each). Trimming took off 1 base at V and 7 bases at J, with 8 bases between the two ends. Germline V gives CDR1 MDHEN, CDR2 SYDVKM. The CDR3 runs to 12 residues. The CDR3 DNA reads as TGTGCCAGCAGTTTATTGGGGGTAGAGCAGTACTTC. Its protein is CASSLLGVEQYF. Full variable domain (remainder filled in from reference TRBV28 and TRBJ2-7): DVKVTQSSRYLVKRTGEKVFLECVQDMDHENMFWYRQDPGLGLRLIYFSYDVKMKEKGDIPEGYSVSREKKERFSLILESASTNQTSMYLCASSLLGVEQYFGPGTRLTVT.

The V call is TRBV6-5, the J call TRBJ1-1, with 9 bases matching TRBD1. Germline assignment: CDR1 MNHEY and CDR2 SVGAGI. CDR3 length: 13 amino acids. The V gene end was trimmed by 6 bases and the J gene end by 4 bases; junction bases not matched to a gene: 3. The CDR3 nucleotides read TGTGCCAGCAGAGGGACAGGGTCCACTGAAGCTTTCTTT. It codes for CASRGTGSTEAFF.

This sequence joins TRBV5-6 and TRBJ2-1; D not resolved. V gave up 1 base and J gave up 1 base, with 9 bases separating them. The CDR3 is 15 residues long. CDR1 and CDR2 (germline): SGHDT, YYEEEE. In DNA, the CDR3 is TGTGCCAGCAGCTTGAACTTCGTGTCCTACAATGAGCAGTTCTTC. This encodes CASSLNFVSYNEQFF.

DNA of the CDR3: TGTGCCAGCAGTTCCACTAGCGAGAAAACCTACGAGCAGTACTTC. This encodes CASSSTSEKTYEQYF. J is TRBJ2-7 and V is TRBV28; TRBD2 matches at 7 bases. CDR3 length equals 15 residues. V lost 4 bases, J lost 2 bases, and 8 bases stayed unmatched. The germline V gene has CDR1 MDHEN and CDR2 SYDVKM.

The chain combines TRBV28 with TRBJ2-7; TRBD1 matches 8 bases. After removal of 6 bases from V and 3 bases from J, the junction contained 4 bases not matched to a gene. CDR1 and CDR2 (germline): MDHEN, SYDVKM. The CDR3 has 13 residues. The CDR3 DNA reads as TGTGCCAGCAGCGGGACAGGAATCTACGAGCAGTACTTC. This codes for CASSGTGIYEQYF.

This chain uses TRBV30 with TRBJ1-3, with D tentatively TRBD1 (5 bases). V was shortened by 3 bases and J by 1 base, with 13 bases between the two germline ends. This CDR3 contains 15 residues. Germline CDR1 reads GTSNPN; CDR2 reads SVGIG (reference sequence). The CDR3 DNA is TGTGCCTGGAGGGATAAAACAGGATCTGGAAACACCATATATTTT. Its translation: CAWRDKTGSGNTIYF.

The chain employs TRBV10-3 and TRBJ2-2; D unclear. The CDR3 sequence is 15 residues long. V lost 3 bases and J lost 0, with 8 bases in between. Per the germline V gene, CDR1 is ENHRY and CDR2 is SYGVKD. In nucleotides, the CDR3 is TGTGCCATCAGTGAATGGAACTCGAACACCGGGGAGCTGTTTTTT. It translates to CAISEWNSNTGELFF.

This rearrangement joins TRBV5-1 to TRBJ1-1; 9 bases are shared with TRBD1. Germline CDR1 SGHRS, CDR2 YFSETQ. Unmatched junction bases numbered 6, after V lost 4 bases and J lost 5 bases. The CDR3 sequence is 14 residues long. The CDR3 loop is CASSIQGARTEAFF. As DNA, the CDR3 is TGCGCCAGCAGCATACAGGGGGCGCGAACTGAAGCTTTCTTT.

The CDR3 sequence is CASSDGLTYSETQYF. The CDR3 bases are TGTGCCAGCAGTGACGGCCTGACGTATTCGGAGACCCAGTACTTC. This chain connects TRBV2 to TRBJ2-5, with D hard to call. The V end was cut by 3 bases, the J end by 5 bases, with 16 bases between. Germline V lookup: CDR1 SNHLY, CDR2 FYNNEI. This CDR3 is built from 15 residues.

V and J are TRBV4-1 and TRBJ2-4; 7 positions match TRBD1. The V gene's germline CDR1 is MGHRA and CDR2 YSYEKL. This CDR3 contains 16 residues. V lost 5 bases to trimming and J lost 8 bases; unmatched junction nucleotides: 15. CDR3 bases: TGCGCCAGCAGCGGAAGACAGGGTCGAGACTTCTACATTCAGTACTTC. This encodes CASSGRQGRDFYIQYF.

The J gene is TRBJ1-2, the V gene TRBV2; D is unresolved. Trimming stripped 3 bases from V and 0 bases from J, with 8 bases between. Germline CDR1 SNHLY, CDR2 FYNNEI. This CDR3 spans 14 amino acids. CDR3 nucleotides: TGTGCCAGCAGTGACAGGACTACTAACTATGGCTACACCTTC. It translates to CASSDRTTNYGYTF.

The chain is built from TRBV2 and TRBJ1-5; no firm D call. V was shortened by 6 bases and J by 3 bases, with 6 bases between the two germline ends. CDR1 is SNHLY, CDR2 FYNNEI, per germline. The CDR3 sequence is 12 residues long. The CDR3 DNA sequence: TGTGCCAGCAGCCGGAACAATCAGCCCCAGCATTTT. It codes for CASSRNNQPQHF.

The rearrangement joins TRBV7-9 to TRBJ2-7; tentatively, D is TRBD1 (5 bases). Trimming removed 1 base from V and 3 bases from J, with 7 bases in between. The CDR3 is 13 residues long. Germline V gene lookup returns CDR1 SEHNR and CDR2 FQNEAQ (reference sequence). The CDR3 reads CASSLGGHYEQYF. In DNA form, the CDR3 reads TGTGCCAGCAGCTTAGGGGGCCACTACGAGCAGTACTTC.

CDR3 protein: CASSRSTLQETQYF. The CDR3 DNA reads as TGTGCCAGCAGTAGATCGACCCTCCAAGAGACCCAGTACTTC. The chain carries TRBV28 and TRBJ2-5; D is undetermined. The CDR3 totals 14 residues. Trimming pared 5 bases from V and 1 base from J, leaving 11 bases between. CDR1 and CDR2 from the germline V gene are MDHEN and SYDVKM.

The chain is built from TRBV10-1 and TRBJ2-3, with D unclear. The CDR3 spans 14 residues. Germline loops: CDR1 WNHNN, CDR2 SYGVQD (reference sequence). The ends were cut back, 10 bases at V and 0 bases at J, with 14 bases in the middle. The CDR3 DNA reads TGCGCCACCAACACCTGTGCTAGCACAGATACGCAGTATTTT. Translating gives CATNTCASTDTQYF.

This clone was observed once. The CDR3 nucleotides are TGTGCCAGTAGTCGAGGTACAGAGAACCCCTACGAGCAGTACTTC. The encoded protein is CASSRGTENPYEQYF. The chain joins TRBV19 to TRBJ2-7; D ambiguous. Per the germline V gene, CDR1 is LNHDA and CDR2 is SQIVND (reference sequence). Trimming shortened V by 5 bases and J by 2 bases, and 16 bases separated the two germline ends. This CDR3 has 15 amino acids. The whole variable domain, remainder taken from reference TRBV19 and TRBJ2-7, is DGGITQSPKYLFRKEGQNVTLSCEQNLNHDAMYWYRQDPGQGLRLIYYSQIVNDFQKGDIAEGYSVSREKKESFPLTVTSAQKNPTAFYLCASSRGTENPYEQYFGPGTRLTVT.

The V and J genes are TRBV4-1 and TRBJ2-7; 14 bases match TRBD2. Trimming cost V 2 bases and J 4 bases; bases outside gene matches: 4. The germline V gene encodes CDR1 MGHRA and CDR2 YSYEKL. The CDR3 is 16 amino acids. As DNA, the CDR3 is TGCGCCAGCAGCCAACGCGGGACTAGCGGGAGTTACGAGCAGTACTTC. It is translated as CASSQRGTSGSYEQYF.

The genes are TRBV7-2 and TRBJ2-7, with TRBD2 as a possible D gene (5 bases). The CDR3 extends over 15 amino acids. V was pared by 4 bases and J by 0 bases, with 13 bases between. The germline gives CDR1 SGHTA, CDR2 FQGNSA. CDR3 residues: CASSSSGLSSYEQYF. The CDR3 bases are TGTGCCAGCAGCTCCTCTGGACTCAGCTCCTACGAGCAGTACTTC.

The chain uses TRBV6-5 and TRBJ1-1; D perhaps matches TRBD1 (5 bases). Germline loops: CDR1 MNHEY, CDR2 SVGAGI. The CDR3 is 15 residues long. V shed 0 bases and J shed 0 bases, with 8 bases lying between them. This chain's CDR3 is CASSYSGALNTEAFF. CDR3 coding DNA: TGTGCCAGCAGTTACTCTGGGGCCTTGAACACTGAAGCTTTCTTT.